This T cell receptor beta chain was identified in a study of vaccination and CD4 T cells after COVID-19. Germline V gives CDR1 KGHDR, CDR2 SFDVKD. V was pared by 5 bases and J by 5 bases, with 11 bases between. This CDR3 contains 13 residues. The treatment is: approximately nine-day PBMC culture with coronavirus spike peptide pools or control peptides (ViraFEST assay). As to this clonotype: Antigen unknown.

The Oncomine TCR Beta short-read assay was applied to DNA of cultured CD4+ T cells. DNA came from CD4+ T cells after culture. TCRdb analysed the PCR reads with MiXCR anew, one entry per CDR3 protein. The sample records over 15,000 distinct CDR3 sequences, more than 45% being singletons. This TCR came from a human donor who had recovered from COVID-19. The rearrangement uses TRBV24-1 and TRBJ2-5; D unclear. This material consisted of CD4+ T cells from blood, cultured in vitro, taken before SARS-CoV-2 vaccination. This chain's CDR3 is CATSVIGYETQYF. CDR3 in DNA: TGTGCCACCAGTGTAATAGGGTATGAGACCCAGTACTTC.